Listed below are T cell receptor beta chains from one sample, sequenced in a study of shared clonotypes between healthy human individuals. Data came from immunoSEQ multiplex PCR; TCRdb stores just in-frame clones and leaves some out. This sample has under 1 million clones; about 97% occur once, and the top ten carry about 0.21%. The sample taken for sequencing was naive CD8+ T cells sorted from blood. Source of these receptors: a man aged 25-40 years in good health. CDR3s include the opening cysteine and the closing phenylalanine or tryptophan. A D gene is named only where the DNA matches it firmly. Clone size appears in some rows only: once, few, many, or a class for an expanded clone.

V gene: TRBV29-1
D gene: .
clone size: .
J gene: TRBJ1-5
CDR3 DNA: TGCAGCGTCGCTTCCCGGGACAGCAATCAGCCCCAGCATTTT
CDR3 protein: CSVASRDSNQPQHF

V gene: TRBV5-1
D gene: .
clone size: .
J gene: TRBJ1-1
CDR3 DNA: TGCGCCAGCAGCGGATTACAGGGTTCGGTGGTTGGCACTGAAGCTTTCTTT
CDR3 protein: CASSGLQGSVVGTEAFF

V gene: TRBV28
D gene: .
clone size: .
J gene: TRBJ1-5
CDR3 DNA: TGTGCCATTAGAGGACAGTTAAACAATCAGCCCCAGCATTTT
CDR3 protein: CAIRGQLNNQPQHF

V gene: TRBV29-1
D gene: TRBD2
clone size: .
J gene: TRBJ2-7
CDR3 DNA: TGCAGCGTTGTGGTCCGCGGGAGGTCCTACGAGCAGTACTTC
CDR3 protein: CSVVVRGRSYEQYF

V gene: TRBV27
D gene: .
clone size: .
J gene: TRBJ2-7
CDR3 DNA: TGTGCCAGCAGTTTACCCCTCGGCGAGCAGTACTTC
CDR3 protein: CASSLPLGEQYF

V gene: TRBV5-1
D gene: .
clone size: few
J gene: TRBJ2-1
CDR3 DNA: TGCGCCAGCAGCTTATACAATGAGCAGTTCTTC
CDR3 protein: CASSLYNEQFF

V gene: TRBV6-6
D gene: .
clone size: .
J gene: TRBJ2-7
CDR3 DNA: TGTGCCAGCAGTTACAGACTGAATTACGAGCAGTACTTC
CDR3 protein: CASSYRLNYEQYF

V gene: TRBV15
D gene: TRBD2
clone size: few
J gene: TRBJ2-3
CDR3 DNA: TGTGCCACCAGCAGAGGCGGGAGGGCCGCAGATACGCAGTATTTT
CDR3 protein: CATSRGGRAADTQYF

V gene: TRBV5-6
D gene: TRBD1
clone size: .
J gene: TRBJ2-7
CDR3 DNA: TGTGCCAGCAGCTTTGGAGAACAGGGGCCCCTCTACGAGCAGTACTTC
CDR3 protein: CASSFGEQGPLYEQYF

V gene: TRBV19
D gene: TRBD1
clone size: .
J gene: TRBJ2-5
CDR3 DNA: TGTGCCAGTAGTATAACAGGGGGACAAGAGACCCAGTACTTC
CDR3 protein: CASSITGGQETQYF

V gene: TRBV7-9
D gene: TRBD2
clone size: .
J gene: TRBJ2-1
CDR3 DNA: TGTGCCAGCAGGGGACTAGCGGGAGTGGGCAATGAGCAGTTCTTC
CDR3 protein: CASRGLAGVGNEQFF

V gene: TRBV4-1
D gene: .
clone size: .
J gene: TRBJ2-7
CDR3 DNA: TGCGCCAGCAGCCGGGGATTTGGCGGCTCCTACGAGCAGTACTTC
CDR3 protein: CASSRGFGGSYEQYF

V gene: TRBV18
D gene: .
clone size: .
J gene: TRBJ1-4
CDR3 DNA: TGTGCCAGCTACGGAAGGCAGGATAATGAAAAACTGTTTTTT
CDR3 protein: CASYGRQDNEKLFF

V gene: TRBV29-1
D gene: TRBD2
clone size: .
J gene: TRBJ2-5
CDR3 DNA: TGCAGCGCCGGGACTAGCGGGAGGTACCAAGAGACCCAGTACTTC
CDR3 protein: CSAGTSGRYQETQYF

V gene: TRBV27
D gene: TRBD2
clone size: .
J gene: TRBJ2-1
CDR3 DNA: TGTGCCAGCAGTCCCTATAGCGGGAGTTCCTACAATGAGCAGTTCTTC
CDR3 protein: CASSPYSGSSYNEQFF

V gene: TRBV2
D gene: .
clone size: .
J gene: TRBJ2-2
CDR3 DNA: TGTGCCAGCAGACGGGACTCTGGGGAATTCGGGGAGCTGTTTTTT
CDR3 protein: CASRRDSGEFGELFF

V gene: TRBV21-1
D gene: .
clone size: .
J gene: TRBJ2-6
CDR3 DNA: TGTGCCAGCAGCAAAGGTGTGGACAGGGTAGCTGGGGCCAACGTCCTGACTTTC
CDR3 protein: CASSKGVDRVAGANVLTF

V gene: TRBV28
D gene: TRBD1
clone size: .
J gene: TRBJ1-1
CDR3 DNA: TGTGCCAGCAGTCTGCAGGGGGCCGACACTGAAGCTTTCTTT
CDR3 protein: CASSLQGADTEAFF

V gene: TRBV14
D gene: TRBD2
clone size: .
J gene: TRBJ2-1
CDR3 DNA: TGTGCCAGCAGCCAAGGGACTAGCGTCGTGGGGAATGAGCAGTTCTTC
CDR3 protein: CASSQGTSVVGNEQFF

V gene: TRBV11-2
D gene: TRBD2
clone size: .
J gene: TRBJ2-1
CDR3 DNA: TGTGCCAGCAGCTTAGGCCCTTGGGCTAGCGGGACTACTCACAATGAGCAGTTCTTC
CDR3 protein: CASSLGPWASGTTHNEQFF

V gene: TRBV7-9
D gene: TRBD2
clone size: .
J gene: TRBJ2-3
CDR3 DNA: TGTGCCAGCAGCTTAGATCAGGGGCGGGAGGGCCGATCCGGTACGCAGTATTTT
CDR3 protein: CASSLDQGREGRSGTQYF

V gene: TRBV5-4
D gene: .
clone size: .
J gene: TRBJ2-1
CDR3 DNA: TGTGCCAGCAGCTTGGGGGACGGGTACTACAATGAGCAGTTCTTC
CDR3 protein: CASSLGDGYYNEQFF

V gene: TRBV5-1
D gene: TRBD2
clone size: .
J gene: TRBJ2-3
CDR3 DNA: TGCGCCAGCAGCTCAGGGACTAGCGGCACAGATACGCAGTATTTT
CDR3 protein: CASSSGTSGTDTQYF

V gene: TRBV15
D gene: TRBD1
clone size: .
J gene: TRBJ2-1
CDR3 DNA: TGTGCCACCAGCTACGGACAGGGAGGAGTCGATGAGCAGTTCTTC
CDR3 protein: CATSYGQGGVDEQFF

V gene: TRBV5-5
D gene: TRBD1
clone size: .
J gene: TRBJ2-7
CDR3 DNA: TGTGCCAGCAGCTTGGCTCCGGGACAGGGGGCAGCCTACGAGCAGTACTTC
CDR3 protein: CASSLAPGQGAAYEQYF

V gene: TRBV11-2
D gene: .
clone size: .
J gene: TRBJ2-7
CDR3 DNA: TGTGCCAGCAGCTTAATGGCAGGGAGCTCCTACGAGCAGTACTTC
CDR3 protein: CASSLMAGSSYEQYF

V gene: TRBV5-4
D gene: .
clone size: .
J gene: TRBJ2-2
CDR3 DNA: TGTGCCATTTCCGGGACACCCATCGGGCGGGCCGGGGAGCTGTTTTTT
CDR3 protein: CAISGTPIGRAGELFF

V gene: TRBV10-3
D gene: .
clone size: .
J gene: TRBJ2-7
CDR3 DNA: TGTGCCATCGGCAGGGACGAGCAGTACTTC
CDR3 protein: CAIGRDEQYF

V gene: TRBV4-3
D gene: .
clone size: .
J gene: TRBJ2-7
CDR3 DNA: TGCGCCAGCAGCCAAGATCCCGCTAGCTTCGGCGAGCAGTACTTC
CDR3 protein: CASSQDPASFGEQYF

V gene: TRBV11-2
D gene: TRBD1
clone size: .
J gene: TRBJ2-7
CDR3 DNA: TGTGCCAGCAGCCTACAGACAGGGATTCACGAGCAGTACTTC
CDR3 protein: CASSLQTGIHEQYF

V gene: TRBV19
D gene: .
clone size: .
J gene: TRBJ1-3
CDR3 DNA: TGTGCCAGTTATGACAGGCTACCAGGAAACACCATATATTTT
CDR3 protein: CASYDRLPGNTIYF

V gene: TRBV10-3
D gene: .
clone size: .
J gene: TRBJ1-1
CDR3 DNA: TGTGCCATCAGTGAGTCAGGGCGCAGGGAGAACACTGAAGCTTTCTTT
CDR3 protein: CAISESGRRENTEAFF

V gene: TRBV7-6
D gene: .
clone size: .
J gene: TRBJ2-1
CDR3 DNA: TGTGCCAGCAGCTTACGGGCTAGCGCGGGCAATGAGCAGTTCTTC
CDR3 protein: CASSLRASAGNEQFF

V gene: TRBV7-8
D gene: .
clone size: .
J gene: TRBJ2-5
CDR3 DNA: TGTGCCAGCAGCCACAAATTCCAAGAGACCCAGTACTTC
CDR3 protein: CASSHKFQETQYF

V gene: TRBV6-6
D gene: .
clone size: .
J gene: TRBJ2-7
CDR3 DNA: TGTGCCAGCAGCCCGGACGTAGCTGGATACTACGAGCAGTACTTC
CDR3 protein: CASSPDVAGYYEQYF

V gene: TRBV27
D gene: TRBD2
clone size: .
J gene: TRBJ2-3
CDR3 DNA: TGTGCCAGCAGTTCCCAAGCGGGAGCATTTCATACAGATACGCAGTATTTT
CDR3 protein: CASSSQAGAFHTDTQYF

V gene: TRBV11-2
D gene: .
clone size: .
J gene: TRBJ2-7
CDR3 DNA: TGTGCCAGCAGTCCGCTAGTAGTCTACGAGCAGTACTTC
CDR3 protein: CASSPLVVYEQYF

V gene: TRBV13
D gene: .
clone size: .
J gene: TRBJ2-3
CDR3 DNA: TGTGCCAGCACGCTCACAGATACGCAGTATTTT
CDR3 protein: CASTLTDTQYF

V gene: TRBV7-2
D gene: .
clone size: .
J gene: TRBJ1-1
CDR3 DNA: TGTGCCAGCAGCCCACATACGTTCGGGGGACACATGAACACTGAAGCTTTCTTT
CDR3 protein: CASSPHTFGGHMNTEAFF

V gene: TRBV7-6
D gene: .
clone size: .
J gene: TRBJ1-1
CDR3 DNA: TGTGCCAGCAGCCTTCTGCTGGGGCGACCAGCTGAAGCTTTCTTT
CDR3 protein: CASSLLLGRPAEAFF

V gene: TRBV5-1
D gene: .
clone size: .
J gene: TRBJ1-1
CDR3 DNA: TGCGCCAGCAGCTTGGGGTTGGGGTTTAACACTGAAGCTTTCTTT
CDR3 protein: CASSLGLGFNTEAFF

V gene: TRBV5-5
D gene: .
clone size: .
J gene: TRBJ2-7
CDR3 DNA: TGTGCCAGCAGATCAATAGCAGGGGAGCAGTACTTC
CDR3 protein: CASRSIAGEQYF

V gene: TRBV6-1
D gene: .
clone size: once
J gene: TRBJ2-3
CDR3 DNA: TGTGCCAGCAGTGAAGTGACGGGATGGGCCGATACGCAGTATTTT
CDR3 protein: CASSEVTGWADTQYF

V gene: TRBV29-1
D gene: .
clone size: .
J gene: TRBJ2-1
CDR3 DNA: TGCAGCGTTGACGATGAGCTAGCCCGAGGGTATGAGCAGTTCTTC
CDR3 protein: CSVDDELARGYEQFF

V gene: TRBV7-9
D gene: .
clone size: .
J gene: TRBJ2-5
CDR3 DNA: TGTGCCAGCAGCTTCCCGATCCAGGGAAAGACCCAGTACTTC
CDR3 protein: CASSFPIQGKTQYF

V gene: TRBV18
D gene: TRBD1
clone size: .
J gene: TRBJ2-5
CDR3 DNA: TGTGCCAGCTCGCTCGACAGGGTCCAAGAGACCCAGTACTTC
CDR3 protein: CASSLDRVQETQYF

V gene: TRBV7-9
D gene: TRBD1
clone size: once
J gene: TRBJ1-4
CDR3 DNA: TGTGCCAGCAGCTTAGACTGGACAGGGTATAATGAAAAACTGTTTTTT
CDR3 protein: CASSLDWTGYNEKLFF

V gene: TRBV27
D gene: .
clone size: .
J gene: TRBJ2-3
CDR3 DNA: TGTGCCAGCAGCGCAGGGATTACTAGCACAGATACGCAGTATTTT
CDR3 protein: CASSAGITSTDTQYF

V gene: TRBV4-1
D gene: .
clone size: .
J gene: TRBJ2-7
CDR3 DNA: TGCGCCAGCAGCCAAGCCCCAACGGGCTACGAGCAGTACTTC
CDR3 protein: CASSQAPTGYEQYF

V gene: TRBV11-2
D gene: TRBD2
clone size: .
J gene: TRBJ2-7
CDR3 DNA: TGTGCCAGCAGCTTAGTAGGAGGACTAGCTCGGGACGTTTCCTACGAGCAGTACTTC
CDR3 protein: CASSLVGGLARDVSYEQYF

V gene: TRBV19
D gene: .
clone size: .
J gene: TRBJ2-1
CDR3 DNA: TGTGCCAGTAGTATTTCTGGTTCGGGTTACAATGAGCAGTTCTTC
CDR3 protein: CASSISGSGYNEQFF

V gene: TRBV30
D gene: .
clone size: .
J gene: TRBJ1-1
CDR3 DNA: TGTGCCTGGATAAAGTTGGCGGGCCGGGATACTGAAGCTTTCTTT
CDR3 protein: CAWIKLAGRDTEAFF

V gene: TRBV29-1
D gene: TRBD2
clone size: .
J gene: TRBJ2-2
CDR3 DNA: TGCAGCATAGCGGGAGAAGTCACCGGGGAGCTGTTTTTT
CDR3 protein: CSIAGEVTGELFF

V gene: TRBV27
D gene: .
clone size: .
J gene: TRBJ1-5
CDR3 DNA: TGTGCCAGCAGTTTAAACAGGGCCAATCAGCCCCAGCATTTT
CDR3 protein: CASSLNRANQPQHF

V gene: TRBV14
D gene: TRBD2
clone size: .
J gene: TRBJ2-3
CDR3 DNA: TGTGCCAGCAGCCAAGTGGGACTAGCGGGAGCAGATACGCAGTATTTT
CDR3 protein: CASSQVGLAGADTQYF

V gene: TRBV28
D gene: .
clone size: once
J gene: TRBJ2-7
CDR3 DNA: TGTGCCAGCAGTTTTAGGGACTTCCCCATCGAGCAGTACTTC
CDR3 protein: CASSFRDFPIEQYF

V gene: TRBV6-5
D gene: .
clone size: .
J gene: TRBJ2-7
CDR3 DNA: TGTGCCAGCAGTTACACGAGAAGGGACGAGCAGTACTTC
CDR3 protein: CASSYTRRDEQYF

V gene: TRBV5-5
D gene: .
clone size: .
J gene: TRBJ2-7
CDR3 DNA: TGTGCCAGCACCTTGCGCGAGGGACACTACGAGCAGTACTTC
CDR3 protein: CASTLREGHYEQYF

V gene: TRBV2
D gene: .
clone size: .
J gene: TRBJ2-5
CDR3 DNA: TGTGCCAGCAGTGACCGACAGGGAGGGCTAGAAGAGACCCAGTACTTC
CDR3 protein: CASSDRQGGLEETQYF